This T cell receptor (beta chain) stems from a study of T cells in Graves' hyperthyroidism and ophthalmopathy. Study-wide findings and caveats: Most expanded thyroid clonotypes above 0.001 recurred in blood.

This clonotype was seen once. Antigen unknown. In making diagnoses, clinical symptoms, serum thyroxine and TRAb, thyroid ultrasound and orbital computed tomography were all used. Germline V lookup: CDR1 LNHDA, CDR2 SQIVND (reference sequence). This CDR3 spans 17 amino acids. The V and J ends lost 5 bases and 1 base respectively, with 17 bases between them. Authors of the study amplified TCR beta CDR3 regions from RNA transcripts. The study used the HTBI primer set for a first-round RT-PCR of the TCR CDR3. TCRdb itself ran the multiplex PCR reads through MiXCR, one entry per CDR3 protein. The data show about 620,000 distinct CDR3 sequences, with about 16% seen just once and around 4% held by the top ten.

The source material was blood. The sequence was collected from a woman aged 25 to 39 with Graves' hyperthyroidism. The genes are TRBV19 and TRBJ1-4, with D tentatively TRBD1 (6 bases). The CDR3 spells CASSRATGSKTNEKLFF. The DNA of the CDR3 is TGTGCCAGTAGTCGCGCAACAGGGAGTAAAACTAATGAAAAACTGTTTTTT.